These T cell receptor beta chains were read from a single sample in a study of blood T cell repertoires in COVID-19. Repertoires were generated with immunoSEQ multiplex PCR, while TCRdb's copy carries only in-frame clones and drops some. This sample has 110,000 to 150,000 clones; 80% to 90% occur once, and the top ten carry 2.5% to 3.5%. Sequenced sample: peripheral blood. The receptors come from a woman aged 55-69 years with active COVID-19. Each CDR3 is given with its conserved first and last residue. The D gene is left open where the match is weak. Clone size appears in some rows only: once, few, many, or a class for an expanded clone.

TRBJ2-3	NA	NA	TRBV4-1	TGCGCCAGCAGCCTACAAACACAGGATACGCAGTATTTT	CASSLQTQDTQYF
TRBJ1-1	NA	NA	TRBV5-6	TGTGCCAGCAGCTTGGCAGGGGCTAGAAACACTGAAGCTTTCTTT	CASSLAGARNTEAFF
TRBJ1-2	TRBD1	NA	TRBV7-8	TGTGCCAGCAGCTTGACGACAGGGAACTATGGCTACACCTTC	CASSLTTGNYGYTF
TRBJ1-5	NA	NA	TRBV27	TGTGCCAGCAGTTTGACTGGAAGCAATCAGCCCCAGCATTTT	CASSLTGSNQPQHF
TRBJ2-7	NA	NA	TRBV18	TGTGCCAGCTCAATCACCAAGGGGGAGCAGTACTTC	CASSITKGEQYF
TRBJ1-5	NA	NA	TRBV3-1/TRBV3-2	TGTGCCAGCACCCCTAAACGTCCCAGGGTTAGCAATCAGCCCCAGCATTTT	CASTPKRPRVSNQPQHF
TRBJ2-3	TRBD2	NA	TRBV5-5	TGTGCCAGCACCCTAGGGGCACACGGGAGGTGGGGCACAGATACGCAGTATTTT	CASTLGAHGRWGTDTQYF
TRBJ2-1	NA	NA	TRBV5-5	TGTGCCAGCATCGCAAGGGGGACCTACAATGAGCAGTTCTTC	CASIARGTYNEQFF
TRBJ2-7	NA	NA	TRBV5-1	TGCGCCAGCAGTTTGGGAGGGGGCGCCACCTACGAGCAGTACTTC	CASSLGGGATYEQYF
TRBJ1-4	NA	few	TRBV4-2	TGTGCCAGCAGCCAACAGGGTCCTAATGAAAAACTGTTTTTT	CASSQQGPNEKLFF
TRBJ2-3	TRBD1	NA	TRBV11-2	TGTGCCAGCAGCTTAGGACCCAAAGGGGCAGGGGGAGTGGATACGCAGTATTTT	CASSLGPKGAGGVDTQYF
TRBJ2-4	NA	NA	TRBV11-2	TGTGCCAGCAGCTTAGAGAGGGTCCGGGACATTCAGTACTTC	CASSLERVRDIQYF
TRBJ2-7	NA	NA	TRBV21-1	TGTGCCAGCACCAAGAACTTGACAGGGGCCTACGAGCAGTACTTC	CASTKNLTGAYEQYF
TRBJ1-5	NA	NA	TRBV5-6	TGTGCCAGCAGCTTGGACCAGAATCAGCCCCAGCATTTT	CASSLDQNQPQHF
TRBJ2-3	NA	NA	TRBV11-2	TGTGCCAGCAGCCAATGGACTGGCACAGATACGCAGTATTTT	CASSQWTGTDTQYF
TRBJ2-3	NA	NA	TRBV9	TGTGCCAGCAGCGCCGCTAGTGGCTCCCCAGATACGCAGTATTTT	CASSAASGSPDTQYF
TRBJ2-3	NA	NA	TRBV5-1	TGCGCCAGCAGCTTTACAGGGAGCACAGATACGCAGTATTTT	CASSFTGSTDTQYF
TRBJ2-2	TRBD2	NA	TRBV15	TGTGCCACCAGCAGAGCCCTAGCGGGAGGGCCGAGGACCGGGGAGCTGTTTTTT	CATSRALAGGPRTGELFF
TRBJ2-3	TRBD2	NA	TRBV24-1	TGTGCCACCAGTGGGAAGCGGGAATTCACGTTGAGATTCACGGATACGCAGTATTTT	CATSGKREFTLRFTDTQYF
TRBJ2-1	TRBD2	NA	TRBV7-9	TGTGCCAGCAGCTTTTTAGCGGGAGGCCCCAATGAGCAGTTCTTC	CASSFLAGGPNEQFF
TRBJ2-7	TRBD1	NA	TRBV27	TGTGCCAGCCGTAGGGGGACAGGGGCCTACGAGCAGTACTTC	CASRRGTGAYEQYF
TRBJ2-1	TRBD1	NA	TRBV28	TGTGCCAGCATTTCCCCCAGGGGGACACATCTATACAATGAGCAGTTCTTC	CASISPRGTHLYNEQFF
TRBJ2-1	NA	NA	TRBV27	TGTGCCAGCAGTTCCCTGTTGAGTGGGAGTGGAGTTGAGCAGTTCTTC	CASSSLLSGSGVEQFF
TRBJ2-7	NA	NA	TRBV6-6	TGTGCCAGCACTCGGGGCGGGGTTGCGTACGAGCAGTACTTC	CASTRGGVAYEQYF
TRBJ2-3	TRBD2	NA	TRBV27	TGTGCCAGCAGATTTCTAGCGGAAGGCACAGATACGCAGTATTTT	CASRFLAEGTDTQYF
TRBJ2-2	NA	NA	TRBV7-6	TGTGCCAGCAGCTTAGGAACAGGGAACACCGGGGAGCTGTTTTTT	CASSLGTGNTGELFF
TRBJ2-7	TRBD2	once	TRBV28	TGTGCCAGCAGCGCCGCAGCGGGGAGCTCCTACGAGCAGTACTTC	CASSAAAGSSYEQYF
TRBJ2-7	NA	NA	TRBV28	TGTGCCAGCAGTTTACGAGCCGTAGTGGTCTACGAGCAGTACTTC	CASSLRAVVVYEQYF
TRBJ2-1	NA	NA	TRBV7-6	TGTGCCAGCAGCTTATCCCGTGGCTTCTACAATGAGCAGTTCTTC	CASSLSRGFYNEQFF
TRBJ1-1	NA	NA	TRBV5-6	TGTGCCAGCAGCTTAGTTGGGGGGGCTGAAGCTTTCTTT	CASSLVGGAEAFF
TRBJ2-2	TRBD2	NA	TRBV28	TGTGCCAGCAGTTCAACGGTACTAGCGGGTATCACCGGGGAGCTGTTTTTT	CASSSTVLAGITGELFF
TRBJ2-7	TRBD1	NA	TRBV3-1/TRBV3-2	TGTGCCAGCAGCCTGGGGACAGGGGGATCCTACGAGCAGTACTTC	CASSLGTGGSYEQYF
TRBJ2-3	TRBD1	NA	TRBV25-1	TGTGCCAGCAGGGGGGACAGGGGACGAACAGATACGCAGTATTTT	CASRGDRGRTDTQYF
TRBJ2-1	TRBD1	NA	TRBV5-1	TGCGCCAGCAGCTTAACCGGGACAGCTAATTCCTACAATGAGCAGTTCTTC	CASSLTGTANSYNEQFF
TRBJ1-1	NA	NA	TRBV5-1	TGCGCCAGCAGCTTGGCCGCAGGCACTGAAGCTTTCTTT	CASSLAAGTEAFF
TRBJ2-1	TRBD2	NA	TRBV6-5	TGTGCCAGCAGCCTAAGCGGGAGGTCCTACAATGAGCAGTTCTTC	CASSLSGRSYNEQFF
TRBJ2-2	TRBD1	NA	TRBV28	TGTGCCAGCAGTACCACAGGGGGAGTCACCGGGGAGCTGTTTTTT	CASSTTGGVTGELFF
TRBJ2-5	TRBD1	NA	TRBV27	TGTGCCAGCTCCAGAGGGACAGGGGGCTTTGAGACCCAGTACTTC	CASSRGTGGFETQYF
TRBJ2-7	TRBD1	NA	TRBV2	TGTGCCAGCACCGACAGGGGAAGGTCCTACGAGCAGTACTTC	CASTDRGRSYEQYF
TRBJ2-3	NA	NA	TRBV11-2	TGTGCCAGCAGCTTAGATCTGGTTAGCCCTTTCTGGGCAGATACGCAGTATTTT	CASSLDLVSPFWADTQYF
TRBJ1-1	NA	NA	TRBV25-1	TGTGCCAGCAGTCCCAGAGGGAACACTGAAGCTTTCTTT	CASSPRGNTEAFF
TRBJ2-5	NA	NA	TRBV12-3/TRBV12-4	TGTGCCAGCAGTTTAGACAGTAGTTCCTCCCAGTACTTC	CASSLDSSSSQYF
TRBJ1-2	NA	NA	TRBV29-1	TGCAGCGGATACAGGGAAGGATATGGCTACACCTTC	CSGYREGYGYTF
TRBJ2-3	TRBD2	NA	TRBV7-2	TGTGCCAGCAGCCTCGGACTAGCGGGAGGGCTGGGAGATACGCAGTATTTT	CASSLGLAGGLGDTQYF
TRBJ2-6	TRBD2	NA	TRBV19	TGTGCCAGTAGCAGAAAAGCTAGCGGAGGAAGCTCTGGGGCCAACGTCCTGACTTTC	CASSRKASGGSSGANVLTF
TRBJ1-5	NA	NA	TRBV28	TGTGCCAGCAGTTTAATACAGGCCAATCAGCCCCAGCATTTT	CASSLIQANQPQHF
TRBJ2-2	TRBD1	NA	TRBV7-9	TGTGCCAGCAACTTGGGGACAGCCGACACCGGGGAGCTGTTTTTT	CASNLGTADTGELFF
TRBJ1-5	NA	NA	TRBV7-2	TGTGCCAGCAGCTTCGGACAGAATCAGCCCCAGCATTTT	CASSFGQNQPQHF
TRBJ2-4	NA	NA	TRBV28	TGTGCCAGCAGTTTTCCCACGGGGGCCAAAAACATTCAGTACTTC	CASSFPTGAKNIQYF
TRBJ2-5	TRBD2	NA	TRBV11-2	TGTGCCAGCAGCTCCGCGACTAGCGGGAGGGAGACCCAGTACTTC	CASSSATSGRETQYF
TRBJ2-2	TRBD2	NA	TRBV29-1	TGCAGCGCCAGTATTCTAGCGGACACCGGGGAGCTGTTTTTT	CSASILADTGELFF
TRBJ1-4	NA	NA	TRBV7-2	TGTGCCAGCAGCTTAGGTCAGGGGCCTTGGGAAAAACTGTTTTTT	CASSLGQGPWEKLFF
TRBJ1-2	NA	few	TRBV6-2/TRBV6-3	TGTGCCAGCAGTTACCAATCAGGTACAGCTGGCTACACCTTC	CASSYQSGTAGYTF
TRBJ1-4	TRBD1	NA	TRBV5-5	TGTGCCAGCAGCCGACAGGGGATCGGAGAAAAACTGTTTTTT	CASSRQGIGEKLFF
TRBJ2-7	NA	NA	TRBV4-3	TGCGCCAGCAGCCAAGGTCTACAGGGAACCTACGAGCAGTACTTC	CASSQGLQGTYEQYF
TRBJ1-1	NA	NA	TRBV7-6	TGTGCCAGCAGCTTAGGGTGGGGGGGCGATGGCACTGAAGCTTTCTTT	CASSLGWGGDGTEAFF
TRBJ2-7	NA	NA	TRBV27	TGTGCCAGCAGCTCCCAGGGTTACAACGAGCAGTACTTC	CASSSQGYNEQYF
TRBJ2-7	TRBD1	NA	TRBV19	TGTGCCAGTAGTGCAGGACAGGGGGTCGAGCAGTACTTC	CASSAGQGVEQYF
TRBJ2-7	NA	NA	TRBV11-2	TGTGCCAGCAGCCCCCAGGGAAACACCCAGGGGAAGCAGTACTTC	CASSPQGNTQGKQYF
TRBJ1-6	NA	NA	TRBV28	TGTGCCAGCAGTCTGCTCAAGGGGCCCCTCCACTTT	CASSLLKGPLHF